This T cell receptor (beta chain) was obtained from a study of T cells in Graves' hyperthyroidism and ophthalmopathy. The CDR3 sequence is 15 residues long. V dropped 6 bases and J dropped 7; count of bases not matched to a gene: 14. Germline CDR1 and CDR2: SGHAT and FQDESV (reference sequence). Researchers took RNA transcripts and amplified the TCR beta CDR3 regions from them. The TCR CDR3 first-round RT-PCR relied on the HTBI primer set. MiXCR, run by TCRdb on the multiplex PCR reads, gives a single entry per CDR3 protein. The sample includes approximately 500,000 distinct CDR3 sequences, about 45% of them seen just once.

Sequenced sample: peripheral blood or thyroid tissue (not recorded which). The chain combines TRBV11-1 with TRBJ2-7; TRBD2 aligns across 8 bases. The TCR comes from a woman between 18 and 29 years old with Graves' hyperthyroidism. The DNA for the CDR3 is TGTGCCAGCAGTTCGAGGACTAGCTCCTACAATGAGCAGTACTTC. Protein sequence: CASSSRTSSYNEQYF. Full variable domain (missing parts from reference TRBV11-1 and TRBJ2-7): EAEVAQSPRYKITEKSQAVAFWCDPISGHATLYWYRQILGQGPELLVQFQDESVVDDSQLPKDRFSAERLKGVDSTLKIQPAELGDSAMYLCASSSRTSSYNEQYFGPGTRLTVT.